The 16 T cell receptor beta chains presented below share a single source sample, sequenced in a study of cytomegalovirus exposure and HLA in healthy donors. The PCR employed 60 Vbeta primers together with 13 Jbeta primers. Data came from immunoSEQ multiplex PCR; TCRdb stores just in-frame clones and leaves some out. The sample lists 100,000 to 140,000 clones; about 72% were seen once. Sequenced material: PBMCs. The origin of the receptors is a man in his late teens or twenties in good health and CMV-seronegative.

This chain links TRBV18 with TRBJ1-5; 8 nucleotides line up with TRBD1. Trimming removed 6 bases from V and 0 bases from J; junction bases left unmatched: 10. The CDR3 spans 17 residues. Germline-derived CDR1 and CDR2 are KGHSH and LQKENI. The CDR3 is CASSPGTGSSSNQPQHF. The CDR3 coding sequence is TGTGCCAGCTCCCCCGGGACAGGCTCAAGTAGCAATCAGCCCCAGCATTTT.

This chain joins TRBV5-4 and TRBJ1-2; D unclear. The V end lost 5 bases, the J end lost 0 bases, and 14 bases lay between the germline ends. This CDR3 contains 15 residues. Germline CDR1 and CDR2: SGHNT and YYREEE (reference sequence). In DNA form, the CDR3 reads TGTGCCAGCAGACGTCGACCCGGGACTAACTATGGCTACACCTTC. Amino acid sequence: CASRRRPGTNYGYTF.

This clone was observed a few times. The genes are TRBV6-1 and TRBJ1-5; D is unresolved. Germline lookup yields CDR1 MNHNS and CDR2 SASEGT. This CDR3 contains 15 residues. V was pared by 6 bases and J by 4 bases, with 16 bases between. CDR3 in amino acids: CASREYRSTNQPQHF. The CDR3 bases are TGTGCCAGCAGGGAGTACCGGTCGACTAATCAGCCCCAGCATTTT.

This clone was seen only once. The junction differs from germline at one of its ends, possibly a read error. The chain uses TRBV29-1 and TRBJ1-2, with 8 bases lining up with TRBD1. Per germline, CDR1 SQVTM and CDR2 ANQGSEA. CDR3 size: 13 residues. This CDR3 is CSVVAGGKGGYPF. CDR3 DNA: TGCAGCGTTGTAGCAGGGGGCAAGGGCGGCTACCCCTTC.

The CDR3 sequence: CASSFAGANTEAFF. For the CDR3, the DNA is TGTGCCAGCAGCTTCGCGGGGGCCAACACTGAAGCTTTCTTT. V gene TRBV11-2 combines with J gene TRBJ1-1, with D possibly being TRBD1 (6 bases). Germline-derived CDR1 and CDR2 are SGHAT and FQNNGV. The CDR3 spans 14 residues. Trimming removed 3 bases at V and 2 bases at J, with 10 bases between. Combining the CDR3 with reference TRBV11-2 and TRBJ1-1 gives the whole variable domain EAGVAQSPRYKIIEKRQSVAFWCNPISGHATLYWYQQILGQGPKLLIQFQNNGVVDDSQLPKDRFSAERLKGVDSTLKIQPAKLEDSAVYLCASSFAGANTEAFFGQGTRLTVV.

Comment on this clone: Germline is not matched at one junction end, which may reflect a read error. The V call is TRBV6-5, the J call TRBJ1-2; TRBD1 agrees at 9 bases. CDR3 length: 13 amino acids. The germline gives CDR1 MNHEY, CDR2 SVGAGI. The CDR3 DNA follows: TGTGCCGCTCGGACAGGGGAAGTCGGGGGCTACCCCTTC. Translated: CAARTGEVGGYPF.

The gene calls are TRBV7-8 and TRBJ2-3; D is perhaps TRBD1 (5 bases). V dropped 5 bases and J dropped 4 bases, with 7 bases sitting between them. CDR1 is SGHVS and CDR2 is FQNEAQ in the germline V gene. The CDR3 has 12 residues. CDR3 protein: CASSLRADTQYF. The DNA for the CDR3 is TGTGCCAGCAGCCTCAGGGCAGATACGCAGTATTTT.

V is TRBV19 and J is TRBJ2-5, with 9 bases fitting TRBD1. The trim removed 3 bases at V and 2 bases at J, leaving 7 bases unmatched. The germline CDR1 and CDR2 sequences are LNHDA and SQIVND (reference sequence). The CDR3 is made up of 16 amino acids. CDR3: CASSMGQGSLQETQYF. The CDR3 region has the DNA TGTGCCAGTAGTATGGGACAGGGTAGTTTGCAAGAGACCCAGTACTTC.

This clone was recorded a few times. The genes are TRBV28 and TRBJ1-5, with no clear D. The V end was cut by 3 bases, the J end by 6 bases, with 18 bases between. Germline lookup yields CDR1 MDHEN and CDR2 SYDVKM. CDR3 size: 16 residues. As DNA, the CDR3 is TGTGCCAGCAGTTTTGAGGTCACGAGTTGGCGTCAGCCCCAGCATTTT. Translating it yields CASSFEVTSWRQPQHF. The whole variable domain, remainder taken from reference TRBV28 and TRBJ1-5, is DVKVTQSSRYLVKRTGEKVFLECVQDMDHENMFWYRQDPGLGLRLIYFSYDVKMKEKGDIPEGYSVSREKKERFSLILESASTNQTSMYLCASSFEVTSWRQPQHFGDGTRLSIL.

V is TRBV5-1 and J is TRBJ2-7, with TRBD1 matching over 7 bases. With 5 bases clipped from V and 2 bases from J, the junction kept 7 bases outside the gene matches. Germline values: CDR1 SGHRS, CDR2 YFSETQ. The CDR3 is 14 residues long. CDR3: CASRPPTGTYEQYF. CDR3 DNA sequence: TGCGCCAGCAGACCCCCGACAGGGACCTACGAGCAGTACTTC.

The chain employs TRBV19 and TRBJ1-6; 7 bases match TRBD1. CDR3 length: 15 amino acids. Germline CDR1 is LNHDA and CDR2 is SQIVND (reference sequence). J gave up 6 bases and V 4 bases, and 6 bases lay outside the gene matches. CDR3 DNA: TGTGCCAGTAGTAATCAACAGGGGAGTAATTCACCCCTCCACTTT. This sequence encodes CASSNQQGSNSPLHF.

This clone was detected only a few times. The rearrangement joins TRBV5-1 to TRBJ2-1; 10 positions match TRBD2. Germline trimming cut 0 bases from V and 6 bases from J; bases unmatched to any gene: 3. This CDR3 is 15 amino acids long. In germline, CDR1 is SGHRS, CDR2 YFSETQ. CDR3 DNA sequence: TGCGCCAGCAGCTTGGAAGCGGGGGGGTTCAATGAGCAGTTCTTC. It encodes CASSLEAGGFNEQFF.

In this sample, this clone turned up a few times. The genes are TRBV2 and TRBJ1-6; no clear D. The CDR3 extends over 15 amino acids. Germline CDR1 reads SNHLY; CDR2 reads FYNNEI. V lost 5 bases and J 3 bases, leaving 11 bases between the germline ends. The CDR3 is CASSPTEHYNSPLHF. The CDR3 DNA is TGTGCCAGCAGTCCCACAGAACACTATAATTCACCCCTCCACTTT.

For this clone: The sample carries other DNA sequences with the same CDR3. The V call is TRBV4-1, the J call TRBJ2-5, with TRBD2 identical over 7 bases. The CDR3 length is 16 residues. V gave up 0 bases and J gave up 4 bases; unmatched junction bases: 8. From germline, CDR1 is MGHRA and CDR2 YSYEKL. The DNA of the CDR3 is TGCGCCAGCAGCCAAGATTTTACGGGGGGAGGAGAGACCCAGTACTTC. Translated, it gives CASSQDFTGGGETQYF.

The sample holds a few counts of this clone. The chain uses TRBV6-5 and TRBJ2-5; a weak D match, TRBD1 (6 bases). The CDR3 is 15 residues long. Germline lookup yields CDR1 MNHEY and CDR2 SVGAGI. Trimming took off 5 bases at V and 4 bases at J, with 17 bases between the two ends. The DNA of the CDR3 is TGTGCCAGCAGTCGACAGGACTTGGGGGCAGAGACCCAGTACTTC. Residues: CASSRQDLGAETQYF.

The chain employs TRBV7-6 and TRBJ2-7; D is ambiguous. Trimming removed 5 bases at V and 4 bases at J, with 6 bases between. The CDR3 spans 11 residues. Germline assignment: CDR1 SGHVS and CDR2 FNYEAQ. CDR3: CASSNRYEQYF. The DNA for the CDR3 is TGTGCCAGCAGCAATAGATACGAGCAGTACTTC.